This T cell receptor (beta chain) derives from a study of cytomegalovirus exposure and HLA in healthy donors. Study-level points and caveats: According to the study, some 160 TCR beta chains were cytomegalovirus-associated. Donor immune exposure was known only as CMV serostatus. A later analysis reportedly found that, within productive TCRs, an Asian-associated ancestry cluster had fewer N-insertions than the mean observed across the approximately 700 donors. What was likely a sequencing artifact was a cluster of highly shared sequence variants.

About this clone: No antigen is known for it.

13 Jbeta primers and 60 Vbeta primers were used for the PCR. This table comes from immunoSEQ multiplex PCR, and its TCRdb copy is limited to in-frame clones, with some not included. Found here are tens of thousands of clones, 65% to 90% of them singletons; the top ten hold around a tenth. J was trimmed by 3 bases and V by 5 bases; bases with no gene match: 8. Germline V gene sequence: CDR1 SGHTA, CDR2 FQGNSA. The CDR3 is 15 amino acids. The sample was PBMCs. V and J are TRBV7-2 and TRBJ2-7; 9 bases line up with TRBD2. The clonotype originates from a female donor in good health and CMV-seronegative. The CDR3 DNA reads as TGTGCCAGCAGCCTCAGACTAGCGGAGTACTACGAGCAGTACTTC. It encodes CASSLRLAEYYEQYF.